This T cell receptor beta chain was profiled in a study of T cells in Graves' hyperthyroidism and ophthalmopathy (dated by TCRdb to 2018 to 2020). With regard to the full study: A discovery cohort of around 98 patients, 43 with Graves' ophthalmopathy and 57 with stable Graves' hyperthyroidism, was used to find distinguishing TCR V-J signatures. Following sampling, methimazole starting at 30 mg daily was given to hyperthyroidism patients, and high-dose intravenous methylprednisolone was given to ophthalmopathy patients. Prospective prediction of ophthalmopathy was tested in an independent validation cohort of 18 to 20 hyperthyroidism patients and 15 to 17 patients who later progressed to ophthalmopathy. For training and testing, the roughly 93 patients in the discovery cohort were randomly divided in a 7:3 ratio. Thyroid tissue and blood T-cell repertoires from over 5 Graves' hyperthyroidism patients were also compared in the study. TCR Vbeta CDR3 sequencing of 120 to 150 peripheral blood samples (under 45 ophthalmopathy, roughly 74 hyperthyroidism and some 17 progressor patients) is reported in the paper.

This clonotype occurred many times. Its antigen is not yet known. No qualities accompany the bases; no much larger clone lies one base away. The germline V and J ends show losses of 3 bases and 0 bases respectively, and no gene match explains 4 bases of the junction. CDR1 is given as KGHDR and CDR2 as SFDVKD, both from the germline V gene. The CDR3 runs 16 amino acids, cysteine and phenylalanine included. The DNA shown is the 48-base CDR3, in frame from base 1. TCR beta CDR3 regions were amplified from RNA transcripts. The TCR CDR3 was subjected to a first round of RT-PCR using the HTBI primer set and the Qiagen OneStep RT-PCR kit. Libraries were constructed in a second round of multiplex PCR, after which size selection and purification were carried out. The libraries were sequenced on an Illumina HiSeq2000 using paired-end 100 bp reads. The study's own analysis went as follows. SOAPnuke was used to process the raw data, removing reads that contained adapters or uncalled bases, had a mean Phred below 15, or lacked an exact match to the constant primer or identifier. High-quality paired reads were merged using COPE v1.2.5, and each unique nucleotide sequence was defined as a clonotype. Clonotypes were aligned to IMGT TRBV, TRBD and TRBJ reference segments using MiTCR v1.1. The analysis was restricted to V-J combinations with a frequency above 0.0001, which together covered just over 98% of the repertoires. A TCS score was defined as the ratio between F50 (clonal expansion) and ExV (chaos), using BLOSUM62-based TCRdist between CDR3 peptides within each V-J. Welch's t-statistics and random forest reduced fewer than 550 V-J features to roughly 13, which were used in a naive Bayes classifier (R e1071). TCRdb reanalyzed the raw reads on its own, using fastp at Q25 for trimming and MiXCR for clone calling, and kept in-frame beta chains. One record per CDR3 amino acid sequence lists the most common genes and DNA. TCRdb's processing, not the study's, gives the V and J calls here. The table for this sample lists some 600,000 distinct CDR3 sequences; 46% of them were counted only once. 6.5% to 9% of the sample is taken by the ten largest.

Overall study outcomes, separate from this receptor: A model built on a 13 V-J signature distinguished ophthalmopathy from stable hyperthyroidism, reaching around 87% sensitivity and 81.08% specificity in cross-validation and 80%/75% in testing. In validation, progression to ophthalmopathy was predicted by the model with around 70% sensitivity and about 72% specificity, a median of around 5.9 months before onset. No statistical method was used to set the sample size in advance, and investigators knew the group allocation. Most expanded thyroid clonotypes (frequency above 0.001) were also found in blood, which suggests that blood repertoires may mirror thyroid immune responses.

Stable Graves' hyperthyroidism was defined as the absence of progression to ophthalmopathy over 18 months of follow-up. Hyperthyroidism patients were aged 18 to 65 years and newly diagnosed, with disease duration of less than 2 months. Exclusion was applied to patients with uncontrolled infections, other autoimmune diseases, pregnancy or lactation. Diagnoses were based on clinical symptoms, serum thyroxine and TRAb, thyroid ultrasound and orbital computed tomography. Total RNA was extracted using Trizol reagent, and RNA quality was assessed on an Agilent 2100 Bioanalyzer. This receptor was taken from a woman aged 18-29 years with Graves' hyperthyroidism. Donor details come from another sample of the same person, matched by shared clones. Rearrangement joined TRBV24-1 to TRBJ1-5; TRBD1 matches 7 bases in the middle. Sequenced sample: peripheral blood or thyroid tissue (not recorded which). CDR3 reads: CATSDLDRLSNQPQHF. In nucleotides, the sequence is TGTGCCACCAGTGATCTGGACAGGCTTAGCAATCAGCCCCAGCATTTT.